This T cell receptor (beta chain) was captured by sequencing in a study of blood T cell repertoires in COVID-19. The overall study: Acute-phase and convalescent COVID-19 samples originated in the United States, Italy and Spain. In each case, the material was cDNA or gDNA derived from T cells, B-cell-depleted T cells, or PBMCs.

Assignments of participants to cohorts depended upon their own reported clinical history. Original processing notes: Amplified reference gene primers provided the basis for estimating nucleated cell counts. This table comes from immunoSEQ multiplex PCR, and its TCRdb copy is limited to in-frame clones, with some not included. The V and J calls and clone size were taken over from that table, and D and trimming were inferred from the DNA. The sample records around 220,000 clones, roughly 87% being singletons. The CDR3 is 16 amino acids. With 2 bases removed from V and 6 bases from J, the gap between germline ends came to 18 bases. The germline gives CDR1 MNHEY, CDR2 SVGEGT.

The sequenced sample consisted of PBMCs or T cells enriched from blood (not recorded which). This receptor was taken from a woman in her 30s with acute COVID-19. J is TRBJ2-3 and V is TRBV6-2 or TRBV6-3, with a tentative D call TRBD2 (7 bases). CDR3 region: CASSYDRRGPRDTQYF. CDR3 nucleotide sequence: TGTGCCAGCAGTTACGACAGGCGGGGGCCTCGGGATACGCAGTATTTT.